A selection of T cell receptor beta chains follows, all from one sample in a study of control samples from healthy donors and cancer patients. Here immunoSEQ multiplex PCR was the method, and the copy in TCRdb shows in-frame clones only, minus some. The table shows some 80,000 clones, with 80% to 95% occurring only once. The sample comprised blood. The receptors were gathered from a woman between 55 and 75 years old in good health. CDR3s include the opening cysteine and the closing phenylalanine or tryptophan. A D gene is named only where the DNA matches it firmly.

D gene	V gene	J gene	CDR3 DNA	CDR3 protein
.	TRBV5-1	TRBJ2-1	TGCGCCAGCAGCTTGACAGGGTTGGGTCGAGGCGATGAGCAGTTCTTC	CASSLTGLGRGDEQFF
.	TRBV6-5	TRBJ1-5	TGTGCCAGCAGTCCGGGGAAGGGCTGGAATCAGCCCCAGCATTTT	CASSPGKGWNQPQHF
TRBD1	TRBV5-8	TRBJ2-4	TGTGCCAGCAGCCGGGACAGGGTTAAAAACATTCAGTACTTC	CASSRDRVKNIQYF
TRBD2	TRBV29-1	TRBJ2-5	TGCAGCGTTGATACGGGGGGTCAAGAGACCCAGTACTTC	CSVDTGGQETQYF
.	TRBV7-2	TRBJ2-7	TGTGCCAGCAGCTTTCCGGCAGAGGGGTCCGGTTACGAGCAGTACTTC	CASSFPAEGSGYEQYF
.	TRBV6-5	TRBJ2-1	TGTGCCAGCAGACCCAGGACGGATCCCTACAATGAGCAGTTCTTC	CASRPRTDPYNEQFF
.	TRBV11-3	TRBJ2-1	TGTGCCAGCAGCTTAGGGACTCCATATGAGCAGTTCTTC	CASSLGTPYEQFF
.	TRBV12-3/TRBV12-4	TRBJ2-1	TGTGCCAGCGGCGATAGGGGGTGGGAGCAGTTCTTC	CASGDRGWEQFF
.	TRBV10-2	TRBJ2-2	TGCGCCAGCAGTGGGACAGGACTAGGTTTCGGGGAGCTGTTTTTT	CASSGTGLGFGELFF
.	TRBV10-3	TRBJ1-5	TGTGCCATCAGTGAGCGTCCGGGGACTGGCAATCAGCCCCAGCATTTT	CAISERPGTGNQPQHF
.	TRBV11-2	TRBJ1-1	TGTGCCAGCAGCCCATCTACAGTAAACACTGAAGCTTTCTTT	CASSPSTVNTEAFF
.	TRBV4-1	TRBJ1-5	TGCGCCAGCAGCCCCAGTATTTTACAGCCCCAGCATTTT	CASSPSILQPQHF
.	TRBV24-1	TRBJ2-1	TGTGCCACCAGTGAAGGTTACAATGAGCAGTTCTTC	CATSEGYNEQFF
.	TRBV6-6	TRBJ1-6	TGTGCCAGCAGTTCGGGGACACAGCCCCTCCACTTT	CASSSGTQPLHF